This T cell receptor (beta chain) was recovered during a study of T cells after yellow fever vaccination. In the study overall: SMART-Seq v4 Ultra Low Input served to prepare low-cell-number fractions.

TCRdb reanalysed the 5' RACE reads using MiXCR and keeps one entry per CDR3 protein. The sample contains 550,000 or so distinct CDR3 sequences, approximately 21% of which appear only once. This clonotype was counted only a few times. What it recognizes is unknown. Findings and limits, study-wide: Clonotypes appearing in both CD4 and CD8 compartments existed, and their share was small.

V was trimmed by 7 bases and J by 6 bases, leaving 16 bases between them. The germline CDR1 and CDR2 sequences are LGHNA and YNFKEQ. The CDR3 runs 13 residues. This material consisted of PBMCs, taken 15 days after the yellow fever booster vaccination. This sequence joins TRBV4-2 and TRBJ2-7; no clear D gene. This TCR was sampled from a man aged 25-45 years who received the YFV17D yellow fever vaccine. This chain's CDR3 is CASTQGSAGEQYF. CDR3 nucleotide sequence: TGTGCCAGCACTCAAGGGTCCGCCGGCGAGCAGTACTTC.